This is a list of T cell receptor beta chains from one sample in a study of blood T cell repertoires in COVID-19. Assay: immunoSEQ multiplex PCR; the TCRdb copy retains only in-frame clones and omits some. The sample lists roughly 91,000 clones, more than 65% occurring once. Sequenced input: peripheral blood. These receptors all stem from a man between 65 and 80 years old with acute or convalescent COVID-19. The CDR3 runs from the conserved cysteine through the conserved F or W. The D gene is left open where the match is weak. For some rows the clone size is stated as once, few or many, or as a class when expanded; others skip it.

J: TRBJ1-1
D: -
V: TRBV3-1/TRBV3-2
size: -
CDR3: CASSQGGAGTEAFF
DNA: TGTGCCAGCAGCCAAGGAGGCGCGGGCACTGAAGCTTTCTTT

J: TRBJ2-5
D: TRBD1
V: TRBV4-1
size: -
CDR3: CASSQGDRDKETQYF
DNA: TGCGCCAGCAGCCAAGGAGACAGGGACAAAGAGACCCAGTACTTC

J: TRBJ1-2
D: -
V: TRBV18
size: -
CDR3: CASSPDRNGGYTF
DNA: TGTGCCAGCTCACCCGACAGGAACGGTGGCTACACCTTC

J: TRBJ1-2
D: -
V: TRBV28
size: -
CDR3: CASSSLAGATYGYTF
DNA: TGTGCCAGCAGTTCCCTGGCAGGGGCGACCTATGGCTACACCTTC

J: TRBJ1-1
D: TRBD1
V: TRBV7-3
size: -
CDR3: CASSITGAAEAFF
DNA: TGTGCCAGCAGCATAACAGGGGCGGCTGAAGCTTTCTTT

J: TRBJ1-1
D: -
V: TRBV10-3
size: -
CDR3: CAIRKGKGVRRTEAFF
DNA: TGTGCCATCAGGAAGGGAAAAGGGGTTCGGCGCACTGAAGCTTTCTTT

J: TRBJ1-2
D: -
V: TRBV6-2/TRBV6-3
size: -
CDR3: CASSQPRRGGNYGYTF
DNA: TGTGCCAGCAGCCAACCTCGTCGAGGGGGAAACTATGGCTACACCTTC

J: TRBJ1-1
D: -
V: TRBV4-1
size: -
CDR3: CASSQGTASNTEAFF
DNA: TGCGCCAGCAGCCAAGGGACAGCTAGTAACACTGAAGCTTTCTTT

J: TRBJ1-6
D: -
V: TRBV11-2
size: -
CDR3: CASSPIQWRGGTLHF
DNA: TGTGCCAGCAGCCCGATTCAATGGCGGGGCGGGACCCTCCACTTT

J: TRBJ2-3
D: TRBD1
V: TRBV5-1
size: -
CDR3: CASSPGQGITDTQYF
DNA: TGCGCCAGCAGCCCCGGACAGGGGATTACAGATACGCAGTATTTT

J: TRBJ1-1
D: TRBD1
V: TRBV19
size: -
CDR3: CASSIRDRFEAFF
DNA: TGTGCCAGTAGTATCCGGGACAGGTTCGAAGCTTTCTTT

J: TRBJ1-2
D: TRBD1
V: TRBV30
size: once
CDR3: CAWSAGQFFAGYTF
DNA: TGTGCCTGGAGTGCGGGACAGTTTTTTGCGGGCTACACCTTC

J: TRBJ2-5
D: -
V: TRBV28
size: -
CDR3: CASSFGWTQYF
DNA: TGTGCCAGCAGTTTCGGGTGGACCCAGTACTTC

J: TRBJ2-5
D: TRBD1
V: TRBV28
size: -
CDR3: CASSSAQGARETQYF
DNA: TGTGCCAGCAGTTCCGCACAGGGGGCGAGGGAGACCCAGTACTTC

J: TRBJ1-4
D: -
V: TRBV6-5
size: -
CDR3: CASGGGAGLEKLFF
DNA: TGTGCCAGCGGGGGTGGAGCGGGCCTTGAAAAACTGTTTTTT

J: TRBJ2-3
D: -
V: TRBV7-9
size: -
CDR3: CATGMGGSAYTDTQYF
DNA: TGTGCCACGGGAATGGGCGGCTCCGCTTACACAGATACGCAGTATTTT

J: TRBJ1-1
D: -
V: TRBV6-1
size: -
CDR3: CASSEEVALNTEAFF
DNA: TGTGCCAGCAGTGAAGAAGTAGCTTTGAACACTGAAGCTTTCTTT

J: TRBJ2-6
D: -
V: TRBV4-2
size: -
CDR3: CASSQDVPPLLSGANVLTF
DNA: TGTGCCAGCAGCCAAGATGTCCCCCCTCTCCTCTCTGGGGCCAACGTCCTGACTTTC

J: TRBJ1-1
D: -
V: TRBV24-1
size: -
CDR3: CATSDHQGLEAFF
DNA: TGTGCCACCAGTGATCATCAGGGGCTTGAAGCTTTCTTT

J: TRBJ1-4
D: -
V: TRBV28
size: -
CDR3: CASSTPVGGEKLFF
DNA: TGTGCCAGCTCTACACCGGTCGGAGGGGAAAAACTGTTTTTT

J: TRBJ1-5
D: TRBD1
V: TRBV4-1
size: -
CDR3: CASSQWDSNQPQHF
DNA: TGCGCCAGCAGCCAATGGGACAGTAATCAGCCCCAGCATTTT

J: TRBJ2-1
D: -
V: TRBV3-1/TRBV3-2
size: -
CDR3: CASSQDLWDFLFF
DNA: TGTGCCAGCAGCCAAGATCTTTGGGACTTCCTGTTCTTC

J: TRBJ1-1
D: TRBD1
V: TRBV11-2
size: -
CDR3: CASSFGQVGTEAFF
DNA: TGTGCCAGCAGCTTTGGACAGGTAGGCACTGAAGCTTTCTTT

J: TRBJ1-2
D: TRBD1
V: TRBV5-1
size: -
CDR3: CASRSAGTGGQRGNYGYTF
DNA: TGCGCCAGCAGATCAGCCGGGACAGGGGGTCAAAGGGGAAACTATGGCTACACCTTC

J: TRBJ2-5
D: TRBD1
V: TRBV24-1
size: -
CDR3: CASYDRAETQYF
DNA: TGTGCCTCCTATGACAGGGCAGAGACCCAGTACTTC

J: TRBJ2-1
D: -
V: TRBV5-1
size: -
CDR3: CASRMDNHEQFF
DNA: TGCGCCAGCAGAATGGACAACCATGAGCAGTTCTTC

J: TRBJ1-1
D: -
V: TRBV13
size: -
CDR3: CASSPEGNTEAFF
DNA: TGTGCCAGCAGCCCCGAGGGGAACACTGAAGCTTTCTTT

J: TRBJ1-1
D: -
V: TRBV2
size: once
CDR3: CASSEAFMNTEAFF
DNA: TGTGCCAGCAGTGAGGCTTTCATGAACACTGAAGCTTTCTTT

J: TRBJ2-5
D: TRBD1
V: TRBV7-9
size: -
CDR3: CASSLVGTGERETQYF
DNA: TGTGCCAGCAGCTTAGTAGGGACAGGGGAACGAGAGACCCAGTACTTC

J: TRBJ2-4
D: TRBD2
V: TRBV5-1
size: -
CDR3: CASSLGTSGRGNIQYF
DNA: TGCGCCAGCAGCTTGGGGACTAGCGGTCGGGGAAACATTCAGTACTTC

J: TRBJ1-6
D: TRBD1
V: TRBV5-4
size: -
CDR3: CASSHRGDSPLHF
DNA: TGTGCCAGCAGTCACAGGGGGGATTCACCCCTCCACTTT

J: TRBJ1-2
D: -
V: TRBV11-2
size: -
CDR3: CASSLAAGANYGYTF
DNA: TGTGCCAGCAGCTTAGCGGCAGGCGCTAACTATGGCTACACCTTC

J: TRBJ2-3
D: TRBD2
V: TRBV10-2
size: -
CDR3: CASSSGGADGTDTQYF
DNA: TGCGCCAGCAGTAGCGGGGGGGCCGATGGCACAGATACGCAGTATTTT

J: TRBJ1-2
D: TRBD1
V: TRBV29-1
size: -
CDR3: CSAGTADGYTF
DNA: TGCAGCGCCGGGACAGCGGATGGCTACACCTTC

J: TRBJ1-2
D: TRBD1
V: TRBV4-1
size: -
CDR3: CASSHRTGTRDGYTF
DNA: TGCGCCAGCAGCCATAGGACAGGGACCAGGGATGGCTACACCTTC

J: TRBJ2-4
D: -
V: TRBV28
size: -
CDR3: CASRLTRPNAKNIQYF
DNA: TGTGCCAGCAGGTTGACAAGGCCCAACGCCAAAAACATTCAGTACTTC

J: TRBJ1-6
D: -
V: TRBV3-1/TRBV3-2
size: -
CDR3: CASSAGGVSNSPLHF
DNA: TGTGCCAGCAGCGCCGGAGGGGTGAGTAATTCACCCCTCCACTTT

J: TRBJ1-2
D: TRBD1
V: TRBV6-5
size: -
CDR3: CASSYSIGTAYGYTF
DNA: TGTGCCAGCAGTTACTCGATTGGGACAGCTTATGGCTACACCTTC

J: TRBJ2-3
D: -
V: TRBV19
size: -
CDR3: CASSPDPTSPDTQYF
DNA: TGTGCCAGTAGCCCCGACCCAACTAGCCCAGATACGCAGTATTTT

J: TRBJ1-3
D: -
V: TRBV29-1
size: few
CDR3: CSVELGSGNTIYF
DNA: TGCAGCGTTGAGTTGGGCTCGGGAAACACCATATATTTT

J: TRBJ1-1
D: TRBD1
V: TRBV7-6
size: -
CDR3: CASSRATGMNTEAFF
DNA: TGTGCCAGCAGCAGGGCGACAGGGATGAACACTGAAGCTTTCTTT

J: TRBJ1-1
D: -
V: TRBV11-2
size: -
CDR3: CASSLAYTEAFF
DNA: TGTGCCAGCAGCTTAGCCTACACTGAAGCTTTCTTT

J: TRBJ2-5
D: TRBD2
V: TRBV11-3
size: -
CDR3: CASSQGLADQETQYF
DNA: TGTGCCAGCAGCCAAGGACTAGCGGACCAAGAGACCCAGTACTTC

J: TRBJ2-1
D: -
V: TRBV4-2
size: -
CDR3: CASSQERLDYNEQFF
DNA: TGTGCCAGCAGCCAAGAAAGACTAGACTACAATGAGCAGTTCTTC

J: TRBJ1-2
D: TRBD1
V: TRBV11-2
size: -
CDR3: CASSSGQGYGYTF
DNA: TGTGCCAGCAGCTCAGGACAGGGCTATGGCTACACCTTC

J: TRBJ1-4
D: -
V: TRBV7-8
size: -
CDR3: CASSSRTIFEKLFF
DNA: TGTGCCAGCAGCTCCCGGACAATATTTGAAAAACTGTTTTTT

J: TRBJ1-1
D: -
V: TRBV10-3
size: -
CDR3: CAISESGGKAFF
DNA: TGTGCCATCAGTGAGTCGGGAGGAAAAGCTTTCTTT

J: TRBJ2-2
D: -
V: TRBV18
size: -
CDR3: CASSPSRGNTGELFF
DNA: TGTGCCAGCTCACCAAGTCGAGGGAACACCGGGGAGCTGTTTTTT

J: TRBJ2-4
D: -
V: TRBV5-5
size: -
CDR3: CASSPFWGVTDIQYF
DNA: TGTGCCAGCAGCCCCTTTTGGGGGGTGACAGACATTCAGTACTTC

J: TRBJ2-3
D: -
V: TRBV5-6
size: -
CDR3: CASSLNRDTQYF
DNA: TGTGCCAGCAGCCTCAATAGAGATACGCAGTATTTT

J: TRBJ1-3
D: -
V: TRBV4-1
size: few
CDR3: CASSQDLPQGDSGNTIYF
DNA: TGCGCCAGCAGCCAAGATCTTCCACAGGGAGACTCTGGAAACACCATATATTTT

J: TRBJ2-1
D: TRBD2
V: TRBV5-1
size: -
CDR3: CASSFTSGAYNEQFF
DNA: TGCGCCAGCAGCTTCACTAGCGGGGCCTACAATGAGCAGTTCTTC

J: TRBJ1-4
D: TRBD1
V: TRBV27
size: -
CDR3: CASSPGQGREKLFF
DNA: TGTGCCAGCAGCCCGGGACAGGGTCGGGAAAAACTGTTTTTT

J: TRBJ2-1
D: -
V: TRBV5-1
size: few
CDR3: CASSLTLEGPKFF
DNA: TGCGCCAGCAGCTTGACGCTCGAGGGTCCTAAGTTCTTC

J: TRBJ2-5
D: -
V: TRBV6-5
size: -
CDR3: CASSYNRATQETQYF
DNA: TGTGCCAGCAGTTACAACAGGGCGACTCAAGAGACCCAGTACTTC